This is a list of T cell receptor beta chains from one sample in a study of blood T cells in healthy people across ages. TCRdb itself ran the 5' RACE reads through MiXCR, one entry per CDR3 protein. The sample holds 800,000 to 950,000 distinct CDR3 sequences, around 29% seen once. This sample also appeared in a second study, on T cells of mothers and their children.

Sequencing was done on a sample of blood. Receptor source: a woman aged 40 to 49 in good health. Each CDR3 is given with its conserved first and last residue.

j_gene: TRBJ2-5; v_gene: TRBV7-9; CDR3aa: CASSFQDRGDQYF
j_gene: TRBJ2-1; v_gene: TRBV9; CDR3aa: CASSVEMGQNNEQFF
j_gene: TRBJ1-2; v_gene: TRBV9; CDR3aa: CASSTQTGNHGYTF
j_gene: TRBJ2-7; v_gene: TRBV11-2; CDR3aa: CASSLDRSGRTYEQYF
j_gene: TRBJ2-3; v_gene: TRBV4-3; CDR3aa: CASSQDHRITDTQYF
j_gene: TRBJ1-1; v_gene: TRBV20-1; CDR3aa: CSARKGGTEAFF
j_gene: TRBJ1-6; v_gene: TRBV19; CDR3aa: CASSISGSSYNSPLHF
j_gene: TRBJ1-2; v_gene: TRBV29-1; CDR3aa: CSVEDQVWGYGYTF
j_gene: TRBJ1-6; v_gene: TRBV20-1; CDR3aa: CSARERPNPPLHF
j_gene: TRBJ2-7; v_gene: TRBV5-1; CDR3aa: CASSLGETGYEQYF
j_gene: TRBJ1-6; v_gene: TRBV7-2; CDR3aa: CASSHQGAGYNSPLHF
j_gene: TRBJ2-7; v_gene: TRBV7-9; CDR3aa: CASISEGANSYEQYF
j_gene: TRBJ2-1; v_gene: TRBV3-1; CDR3aa: CASSQESVLAGRENEQFF
j_gene: TRBJ1-1; v_gene: TRBV2; CDR3aa: CASNRDRENTEAFF
j_gene: TRBJ2-5; v_gene: TRBV11-2; CDR3aa: CASSLEGLQETQYF
j_gene: TRBJ2-3; v_gene: TRBV7-2; CDR3aa: CASSNSGGTDTQYF
j_gene: TRBJ2-7; v_gene: TRBV6-5; CDR3aa: CASSAGTDFYEQYF
j_gene: TRBJ2-3; v_gene: TRBV2; CDR3aa: CASSEGQGWADTQYF
j_gene: TRBJ1-1; v_gene: TRBV6-6; CDR3aa: CASSPLANTEAFF
j_gene: TRBJ1-4; v_gene: TRBV6-5; CDR3aa: CASSLDRDVVEKLFF
j_gene: TRBJ2-7; v_gene: TRBV28; CDR3aa: CATGRGEQYF
j_gene: TRBJ2-1; v_gene: TRBV6-6; CDR3aa: CASGGRGSYNEQFF
j_gene: TRBJ2-5; v_gene: TRBV7-2; CDR3aa: CASSLGPRVETQYF
j_gene: TRBJ1-5; v_gene: TRBV3-1; CDR3aa: CASSQMRGRQPQHF
j_gene: TRBJ1-2; v_gene: TRBV4-1; CDR3aa: CASSQVGTGNFYGYTF
j_gene: TRBJ2-7; v_gene: TRBV11-2; CDR3aa: CASSHRVGEQYF
j_gene: TRBJ2-7; v_gene: TRBV5-1; CDR3aa: CASTIPGQGPYEQYF
j_gene: TRBJ2-7; v_gene: TRBV6-2/TRBV6-3; CDR3aa: CASTSHSGAEQYF
j_gene: TRBJ2-5; v_gene: TRBV9; CDR3aa: CASSVGGGSGETQYF
j_gene: TRBJ2-7; v_gene: TRBV7-2; CDR3aa: CASSHDRASYEQYF
j_gene: TRBJ2-7; v_gene: TRBV5-1; CDR3aa: CTSSLMGQGTYEQYF
j_gene: TRBJ2-3; v_gene: TRBV5-6; CDR3aa: CASSIRTSGASDTQYF
j_gene: TRBJ2-3; v_gene: TRBV5-1; CDR3aa: CASSEPWGGAPDTQYF
j_gene: TRBJ2-7; v_gene: TRBV2; CDR3aa: CASSVGVEQYF
j_gene: TRBJ1-2; v_gene: TRBV20-1; CDR3aa: CSPPDGGGGYTF
j_gene: TRBJ2-5; v_gene: TRBV9; CDR3aa: CASSPRDSRSGETQYF
j_gene: TRBJ2-7; v_gene: TRBV29-1; CDR3aa: CSVGGQGAREQYF
j_gene: TRBJ2-2; v_gene: TRBV28; CDR3aa: CASSFYSNTGELFF
j_gene: TRBJ2-3; v_gene: TRBV7-2; CDR3aa: CASSKLAGGPTHTQYF
j_gene: TRBJ2-7; v_gene: TRBV6-2/TRBV6-3; CDR3aa: CASERGRACEQYF
j_gene: TRBJ1-6; v_gene: TRBV5-1; CDR3aa: CASRGGNSPLHF
j_gene: TRBJ1-1; v_gene: TRBV15; CDR3aa: CVTSRDRGPSSAEAFF
j_gene: TRBJ2-7; v_gene: TRBV7-2; CDR3aa: CASSLGTASYEQYF
j_gene: TRBJ2-1; v_gene: TRBV6-2/TRBV6-3; CDR3aa: CASRKFPGQVTYNEQFF
j_gene: TRBJ2-5; v_gene: TRBV20-1; CDR3aa: CSAPINRDETQYF
j_gene: TRBJ2-5; v_gene: TRBV29-1; CDR3aa: CSVEGRWETGVPQETQYF
j_gene: TRBJ2-3; v_gene: TRBV20-1; CDR3aa: CSASGQGGPHTQYF
j_gene: TRBJ2-7; v_gene: TRBV5-1; CDR3aa: CASSLAGGLEQYF
j_gene: TRBJ2-7; v_gene: TRBV5-1; CDR3aa: CASSLVKDSLYEQYF
j_gene: TRBJ1-6; v_gene: TRBV28; CDR3aa: CASSLPPGTGGSPLHF
j_gene: TRBJ2-2; v_gene: TRBV7-2; CDR3aa: CASSLAASETGELFF
j_gene: TRBJ1-3; v_gene: TRBV13; CDR3aa: CASSWTGESGNTIYF
j_gene: TRBJ2-5; v_gene: TRBV20-1; CDR3aa: CSASNVAGDLNEQYF
j_gene: TRBJ1-1; v_gene: TRBV28; CDR3aa: CASNPVDRDREREAFF
j_gene: TRBJ2-6; v_gene: TRBV7-9; CDR3aa: CASSLAWSSGANVLTF
j_gene: TRBJ1-5; v_gene: TRBV20-1; CDR3aa: CSARLGQGQPQHF